This T cell receptor (beta chain) emerged from a study of a mutant IDH1 vaccine in newly diagnosed glioma. Study context: Beginning 4-6 weeks after radiotherapy alone, or with temozolomide cycles, vaccination took place. Previous care, which was radiotherapy, temozolomide, or both, most often involved both.

The time point was: week 11, during vaccination. Vaccinated patients received 300 ug of mutant IDH1 20-mer peptide per dose, with topical imiquimod. Each astrocytoma in the donors was new, WHO grade 3 or 4, IDH1-mutant and ATRX-lost. The CDR3 contains 13 residues. J lost 15 bases, V lost 4 bases, and 11 bases had no gene match. The V gene's germline CDR1 is SGHDN and CDR2 FVKESK. Assay used: immunoSEQ multiplex PCR; TCRdb lists only in-frame clones, some missing. The sample records around 130,000 clones, roughly 77% being singletons. Findings of the study overall: Among all patients, vaccine-induced immune responses occurred in 85% to 95%.

Comment on this clone: What it binds is unknown.

The V call is TRBV14, the J call TRBJ2-1, with 8 bases that match TRBD1. The TCR originated in a man aged 35-49 years with glioma. Sequenced material: PBMCs, taken from a glioma patient whose treatment included an IDH1 peptide vaccine. As DNA, the CDR3 is TGTGCCAGCAGCCCAGAAGACAGGGGTCCCTCGTTCTTC. Translation: CASSPEDRGPSFF.